Below, 16 T cell receptor beta chains from the same sample are listed, as sequenced in a study of radiation and T cells in renal cell carcinoma (dated by TCRdb to 2019 to 2021). Libraries were constructed by the immunoSEQ multiplex PCR assay. TCRdb re-hosts the immuneACCESS table, in-frame sequences only. Its copies lack some clones; in the studies checked, an unresolved V gene accounts for under half of them, and the cause for the rest is not known. The table for this sample lists around 64,000 clones; 60% to 85% of them were counted only once. Roughly 7.5% of the sample is held by the ten biggest clonotypes. The intended sense of this specimen's time point label: blood 4 weeks post-SBRT, at nephrectomy. What the treatment or condition label conveys for this sample: 15 Gy SBRT to primary tumor, nephrectomy 4 weeks later. The material sequenced was blood, taken from a patient whose treatment included radiotherapy and nephrectomy. The receptor set was obtained from a man aged 55-75 years with renal cell carcinoma.

The V gene is TRBV6-6, the J gene TRBJ1-5, with a possible D match to TRBD1 (5 bases). In germline, CDR1 is MNHNY, CDR2 SVGAGI (reference sequence). The CDR3 consists of 14 residues. Trimming took 6 bases from V and 3 from J, leaving 12 bases between them. CDR3 loop: CASSITGNNQPQHF. In DNA form, the CDR3 reads TGTGCCAGCAGCATAACAGGAAACAATCAGCCCCAGCATTTT.

V and J are TRBV7-2 and TRBJ2-1; D is unclear. The CDR3 runs 11 residues. V was clipped by 5 bases and J by 9 bases, with 8 bases between them. Germline V lookup: CDR1 SGHTA, CDR2 FQGNSA. This CDR3 is CASSPGAEQFF. The CDR3 bases are TGTGCCAGCAGCCCGGGCGCTGAGCAGTTCTTC.

V and J are TRBV20-1 and TRBJ2-1; D is ambiguous. This CDR3 spans 11 amino acids. CDR1 is DFQATT and CDR2 is SNEGSKA in the germline V gene (reference sequence). V lost 2 bases and J lost 7, with 6 bases in between. CDR3 bases: TGCAGTGCTAGACTTACTAATGAGCAGTTCTTC. Amino acid sequence: CSARLTNEQFF.

The sample holds many counts of this clone. The chain joins TRBV16 to TRBJ1-5; D possibly corresponds to TRBD1 (6 bases). Germline V gene lookup returns CDR1 KGHSY and CDR2 FQNENV. The CDR3 has 18 amino acids. The germline V and J ends were trimmed by 6 bases and 4 bases, with 25 bases remaining between them. The CDR3 loop reads CASRPSLGGALGNQPQHF. The CDR3 DNA follows: TGTGCCAGCAGACCATCCCTCGGGGGGGCGTTAGGGAATCAGCCCCAGCATTTT.

The rearrangement links TRBV5-4 to TRBJ1-2, with D uncertain. V was trimmed by 6 bases and J by 6 bases, leaving 21 bases between them. This CDR3 spans 15 amino acids. CDR1 SGHNT and CDR2 YYREEE come from the germline V gene (reference sequence). Written as DNA, the CDR3 is TGTGCCAGCACCCTAGGACGGACGATACCTAATGGCTACACCTTC. Protein product: CASTLGRTIPNGYTF.

The chain links TRBV11-2 to TRBJ2-3; 11 nucleotides line up with TRBD2. The CDR3 consists of 17 residues. V lost 1 base and J lost 4; bases outside the gene matches: 7. Germline values: CDR1 SGHAT, CDR2 FQNNGV. Here the CDR3 reads CASSLVASGGLADTQYF. Here the CDR3 DNA reads TGTGCCAGCAGCTTAGTGGCTAGCGGGGGGTTGGCAGATACGCAGTATTTT.

The count of this clone is one. This chain links TRBV11-3 with TRBJ2-1, with D perhaps TRBD2 (6 bases). The CDR3 is made up of 15 amino acids. With 0 bases removed from V and 4 bases from J, the gap between germline ends came to 10 bases. Germline CDR1 and CDR2: SGHNT and YENEEA. CDR3 loop: CASSLETSSYNEQFF. In DNA, the CDR3 is TGTGCCAGCAGCTTAGAAACTAGCAGTTACAATGAGCAGTTCTTC.

The J gene is TRBJ1-3, the V gene TRBV14; D gene ambiguous. V gave up 4 bases and J gave up 0 bases, with 13 bases separating them. Germline assignment: CDR1 SGHDN and CDR2 FVKESK. The CDR3 contains 16 residues. The chain's CDR3 is CASSRDRVGSGNTIYF. The CDR3 nucleotides are TGTGCCAGCAGCCGTGATAGGGTCGGCTCTGGAAACACCATATATTTT. The entire variable domain, with the rest obtained from reference TRBV14 and TRBJ1-3, is as follows: EAGVTQFPSHSVIEKGQTVTLRCDPISGHDNLYWYRRVMGKEIKFLLHFVKESKQDESGMPNNRFLAERTGGTYSTLKVQPAELEDSGVYFCASSRDRVGSGNTIYFGEGSWLTVV.

This rearrangement joins TRBV7-2 to TRBJ1-2, with a weak D call TRBD1 (5 bases). CDR3 length: 15 residues. V was trimmed by 5 bases and J by 6 bases, leaving 19 bases between them. The germline V gene encodes CDR1 SGHTA and CDR2 FQGNSA. As DNA, the CDR3 is TGTGCCAGCAGCCCGCCCACCCCAGGGTTACATGGCTACACCTTC. Amino acid sequence: CASSPPTPGLHGYTF.

This clone has just one count. CDR3 residues: CASSRVGGNEAFF. The CDR3 region has the DNA TGTGCCAGCAGCCGGGTAGGGGGGAATGAAGCTTTCTTT. This sequence joins TRBV7-2 and TRBJ1-1, with D possibly matching TRBD1 (6 bases). The V end lost 5 bases, the J end lost 7 bases, and 14 bases lay between the germline ends. Germline V gives CDR1 SGHTA, CDR2 FQGNSA. The CDR3 runs to 13 residues.

The gene calls are TRBV19 and TRBJ2-3; no clear D gene. The V end was cut by 6 bases, the J end by 4 bases, with 20 bases between. CDR3 length equals 16 residues. From germline, CDR1 is LNHDA and CDR2 SQIVND (reference sequence). The CDR3 DNA reads as TGTGCCAGTAGAACTACAAGGTCGATTACCCCAGATACGCAGTATTTT. Its protein is CASRTTRSITPDTQYF.

The rearrangement uses TRBV25-1 and TRBJ1-2; tentatively, D is TRBD1 (5 bases). The CDR3 runs 16 residues. The ends were cut back, 1 base at V and 4 bases at J, with 16 bases in the middle. CDR1 is MGHDK, CDR2 SYGVNS, per germline. CDR3 region: CASSESGEGSIYGYTF. The CDR3, as DNA: TGTGCCAGCAGTGAATCGGGGGAAGGTAGTATCTATGGCTACACCTTC.

This chain joins TRBV10-2 and TRBJ1-2, with TRBD1 identical over 10 bases. V gave up 9 bases and J gave up 6 bases; unmatched junction bases: 10. Looked up from germline, CDR1 is WSHSY and CDR2 is SAAADI. The CDR3 has 14 amino acids. The CDR3 sequence is CASSDRGQRDGYTF. The DNA for the CDR3 is TGCGCCAGTTCCGACAGGGGGCAACGGGATGGCTACACCTTC.

The CDR3 is CASSEVGTDQPQHF. The CDR3 DNA follows: TGTGCCAGCAGTGAAGTAGGGACCGATCAGCCCCAGCATTTT. The genes are TRBV6-1 and TRBJ1-5, with D possibly being TRBD1 (5 bases). Germline CDR1 MNHNS, CDR2 SASEGT. The CDR3 is made up of 14 amino acids. Trimming cost V 1 base and J 5 bases, with 9 bases left between them.

This clone has only a few counts. The chain couples TRBV21-1 to TRBJ2-1; the D call TRBD2 from the table was never checked on the DNA. TRBV21-1 represents a pseudogene. This CDR3 spans 14 amino acids. This CDR3 is CASTGTSSDNEQFF. CDR3 nucleotide sequence: TGTGCCAGCACCGGGACTAGCTCGGACAATGAGCAGTTCTTC.

The V call is TRBV21-1, the J call TRBJ2-3; no DNA check was done on the table's D call, TRBD2. TRBV21-1 is listed as a pseudogene. The CDR3 runs 16 residues. The CDR3 bases are TGTGCCAGCAGCTTCCGCCTAGCGGGGGGCACAGATACGCAGTATTTT. It is translated as CASSFRLAGGTDTQYF.